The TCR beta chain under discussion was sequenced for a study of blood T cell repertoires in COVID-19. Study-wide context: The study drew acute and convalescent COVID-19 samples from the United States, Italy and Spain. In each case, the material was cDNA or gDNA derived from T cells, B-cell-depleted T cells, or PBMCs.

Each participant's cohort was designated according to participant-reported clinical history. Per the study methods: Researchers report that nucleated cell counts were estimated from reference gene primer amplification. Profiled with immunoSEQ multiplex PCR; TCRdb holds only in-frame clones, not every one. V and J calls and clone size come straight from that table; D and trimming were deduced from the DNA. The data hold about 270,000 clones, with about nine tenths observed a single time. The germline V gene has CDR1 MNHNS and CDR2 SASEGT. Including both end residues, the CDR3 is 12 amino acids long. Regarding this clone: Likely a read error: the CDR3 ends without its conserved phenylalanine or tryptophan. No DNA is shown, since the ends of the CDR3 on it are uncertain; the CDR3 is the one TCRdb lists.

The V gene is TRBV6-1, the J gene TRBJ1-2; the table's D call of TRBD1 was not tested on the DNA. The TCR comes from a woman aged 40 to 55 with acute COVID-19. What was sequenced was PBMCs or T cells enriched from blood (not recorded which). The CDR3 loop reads CASSEWMQVDII.